This T cell receptor (beta chain) was captured by sequencing in a study of beta chain features in type 1 diabetes. In the study overall: All of the samples together had 107,917,701 sorted cells examined. General observations from the study: Moderate yet significant TCRB CDR3 shortening was seen in Type 1 diabetes patients in all four CD4+ subsets.

Based on CD45RO/CCR7/CD25/CD127/CD95/CD27, CD4+ regulatory, stem cell-like memory, naive and central memory cells were sorted. A remark on this clone: Its target is not known.

The entirety of the isolated RNA underwent reverse transcription, so expressed TCRB transcripts were sequenced. Profiled with immunoSEQ multiplex PCR; TCRdb holds only in-frame clones, not every one. The profile shows about 250,000 clones, roughly 10% of them singletons. V was pared by 3 bases and J by 3 bases, with 3 bases of the junction left unmatched. This CDR3 comprises 15 residues. CDR1 and CDR2 (germline): SGHDT, YYEEEE. This TCR derives from a man under 40 with type 1 diabetes. The sample comprised naive CD4+ T cells from blood. This chain links TRBV5-6 with TRBJ2-5; 12 bases are a match to TRBD2. The CDR3, as DNA: TGTGCCAGCAGCTCCAGACTAGCGGGGGAAGAGACCCAGTACTTC. Translated: CASSSRLAGEETQYF.